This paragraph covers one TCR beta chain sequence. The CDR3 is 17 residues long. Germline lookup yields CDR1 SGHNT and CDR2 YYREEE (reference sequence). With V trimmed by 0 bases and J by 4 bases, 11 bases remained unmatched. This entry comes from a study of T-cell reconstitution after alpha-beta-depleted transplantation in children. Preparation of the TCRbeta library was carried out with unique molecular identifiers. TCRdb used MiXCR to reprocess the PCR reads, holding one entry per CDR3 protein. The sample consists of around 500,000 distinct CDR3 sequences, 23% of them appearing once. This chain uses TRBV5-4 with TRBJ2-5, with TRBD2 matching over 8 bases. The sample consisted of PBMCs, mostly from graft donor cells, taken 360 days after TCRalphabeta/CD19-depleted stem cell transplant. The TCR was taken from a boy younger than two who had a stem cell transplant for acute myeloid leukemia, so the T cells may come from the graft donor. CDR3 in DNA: TGTGCCAGCAGCTTGGGGCTTTTAGCGGGGACGGGAGAGACCCAGTACTTC. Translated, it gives CASSLGLLAGTGETQYF.